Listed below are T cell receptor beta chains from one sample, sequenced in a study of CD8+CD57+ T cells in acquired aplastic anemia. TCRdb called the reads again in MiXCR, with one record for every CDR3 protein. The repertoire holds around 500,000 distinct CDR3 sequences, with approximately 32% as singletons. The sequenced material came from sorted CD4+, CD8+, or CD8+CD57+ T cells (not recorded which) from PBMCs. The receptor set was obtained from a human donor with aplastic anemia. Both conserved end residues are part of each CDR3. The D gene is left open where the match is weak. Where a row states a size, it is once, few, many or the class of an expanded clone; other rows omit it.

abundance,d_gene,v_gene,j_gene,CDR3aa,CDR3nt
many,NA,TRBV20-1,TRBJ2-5,CSARDWRTTEETQYF,TGCAGTGCTAGAGATTGGCGGACTACGGAAGAGACCCAGTACTTC
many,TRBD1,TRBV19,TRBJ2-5,CASSISRDREETQYF,TGTGCCAGTAGTATTAGCAGGGACAGGGAAGAGACCCAGTACTTC
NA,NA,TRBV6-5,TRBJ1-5,CASSYSLGGSNQPQHF,TGTGCCAGCAGTTACTCGCTTGGGGGAAGCAATCAGCCCCAGCATTTT
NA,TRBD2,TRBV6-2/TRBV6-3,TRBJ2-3,CASSYTWTSGGADTQYF,TGTGCCAGCAGTTACACCTGGACTAGCGGGGGCGCAGATACGCAGTATTTT
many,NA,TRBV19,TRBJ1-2,CASSPRSGSNYGYTF,TGTGCCAGTAGTCCTAGGTCCGGGAGTAACTATGGCTACACCTTC
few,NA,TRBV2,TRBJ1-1,CASSDRDSLNKAFF,TGTGCCAGCAGTGATAGAGATTCGCTTAATAAAGCTTTCTTT
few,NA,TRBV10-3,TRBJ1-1,CASRKDWIEAFF,TGTGCCAGCAGGAAAGACTGGATTGAAGCTTTCTTT
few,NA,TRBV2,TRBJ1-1,CASRVQTNTEAFF,TGTGCCAGCAGGGTTCAGACGAACACTGAAGCTTTCTTT
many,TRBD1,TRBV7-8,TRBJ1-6,CASRFTGQASNSPLHF,TGTGCCAGCAGGTTTACGGGACAGGCTTCTAATTCACCCCTCCACTTT
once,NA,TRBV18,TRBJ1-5,CASSPTVNSNQPQHF,TGTGCCAGCTCACCAACGGTGAATAGCAATCAGCCCCAGCATTTT
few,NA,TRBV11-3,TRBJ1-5,CASSLELVQPQHF,TGTGCCAGCAGCTTAGAATTGGTTCAGCCCCAGCATTTT
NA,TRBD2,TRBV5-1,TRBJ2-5,CASSFGTSGVETQYF,TGCGCCAGCAGCTTCGGGACTAGCGGGGTAGAGACCCAGTACTTC
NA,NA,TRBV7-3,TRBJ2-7,CATVPFYEQYF,TGTGCCACCGTACCCTTCTACGAGCAGTACTTC
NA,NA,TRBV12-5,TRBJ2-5,CASGLVGETQYF,TGTGCTAGTGGTTTGGTAGGGGAGACCCAGTACTTC
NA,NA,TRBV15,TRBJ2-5,CATSSRGEETQYF,TGTGCCACCAGCAGCCGTGGGGAGGAGACCCAGTACTTC
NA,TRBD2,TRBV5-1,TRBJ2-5,CASSQGLAGGITREETQYF,TGCGCCAGCAGCCAAGGACTAGCGGGAGGCATCACGAGGGAAGAGACCCAGTACTTC
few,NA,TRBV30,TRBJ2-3,CAWSFGSSDTQYF,TGTGCCTGGAGTTTTGGTTCGTCAGATACGCAGTATTTT
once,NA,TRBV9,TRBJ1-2,CASSLEGDYGYAF,TGTGCCAGCAGCCTCGAGGGAGACTATGGCTACGCCTTC
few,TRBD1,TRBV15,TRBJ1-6,CATGQGARNSPLHF,TGTGCCACCGGACAGGGGGCGCGGAATTCACCCCTCCACTTT
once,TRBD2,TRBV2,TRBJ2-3,CASSQGLATDTQYF,TGTGCCAGCAGTCAGGGACTAGCGACAGATACGCAGTATTTT
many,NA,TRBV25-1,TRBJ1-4,CASSEVLEKLFF,TGTGCCAGCAGTGAGGTCCTCGAAAAACTGTTTTTT
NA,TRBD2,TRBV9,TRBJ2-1,CASNVGLADSYNEQFF,TGTGCCAGCAACGTAGGACTAGCCGACTCCTACAATGAGCAGTTCTTC
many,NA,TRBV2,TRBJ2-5,CASSEGYETQYF,TGTGCCAGCAGTGAGGGCTATGAGACCCAGTACTTC
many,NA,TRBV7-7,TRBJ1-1,CASSPIGRGETEAFF,TGTGCTAGCAGCCCGATAGGGAGGGGGGAGACTGAAGCTTTCTTT
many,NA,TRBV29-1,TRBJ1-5,CSVGTNSNQPQHF,TGCAGCGTTGGAACGAATAGCAATCAGCCCCAGCATTTT
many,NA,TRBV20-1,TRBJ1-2,CSAREARNPLEGYTF,TGCAGTGCTAGAGAAGCGCGCAATCCTTTAGAGGGCTACACCTTC
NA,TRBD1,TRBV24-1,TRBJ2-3,CATSDFSAGTGTDTQYF,TGTGCCACCAGTGATTTTAGTGCCGGGACAGGCACAGATACGCAGTATTTT
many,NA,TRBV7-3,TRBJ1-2,CASSLTGEGYGYTF,TGTGCCAGCAGCTTAACGGGGGAGGGCTATGGCTACACCTTC
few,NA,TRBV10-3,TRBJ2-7,CASSSGTKTAQYF,TGTGCCAGCAGTTCCGGGACAAAAACGGCGCAGTACTTC
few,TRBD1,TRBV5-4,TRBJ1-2,CASSSRDRGYGYTF,TGTGCCAGCAGCTCCAGAGACAGGGGCTATGGCTACACCTTC
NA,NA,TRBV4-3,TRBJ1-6,CASSQATQGYASPLHF,TGCGCCAGCAGCCAAGCCACCCAAGGCTACGCTTCACCCCTCCACTTT
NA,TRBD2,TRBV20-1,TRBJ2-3,CSALAGYTDTQYF,TGCAGTGCGCTAGCGGGGTACACAGATACGCAGTATTTT
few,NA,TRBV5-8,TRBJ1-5,CASSLGQGNNQPQHF,TGTGCCAGCAGCTTGGGGCAGGGCAACAATCAGCCCCAGCATTTT
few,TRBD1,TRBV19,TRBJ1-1,CASSKELRTGANTEAFF,TGTGCCAGTAGTAAGGAGCTCAGGACAGGGGCGAACACTGAAGCTTTCTTT
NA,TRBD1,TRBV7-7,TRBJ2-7,CASSPRTGYGEQYF,TGTGCCAGCAGCCCAAGGACAGGCTATGGGGAGCAGTACTTC
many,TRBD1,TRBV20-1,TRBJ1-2,CSAHFGTGGSGYTF,TGCAGTGCCCACTTCGGGACAGGGGGCTCTGGCTACACCTTC
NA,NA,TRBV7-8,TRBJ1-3,CASSPPWDGNSGNTIYF,TGTGCCAGCTCACCACCGTGGGACGGTAACTCTGGAAACACCATATATTTT
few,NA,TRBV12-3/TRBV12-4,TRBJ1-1,CASSPDHDQMNTEAFF,TGTGCCAGCAGCCCTGACCATGACCAAATGAACACTGAAGCTTTCTTT
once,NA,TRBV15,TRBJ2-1,CATSRQRVGEQFF,TGTGCCACCAGCAGACAGAGGGTGGGTGAGCAGTTCTTC
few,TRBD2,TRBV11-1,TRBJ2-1,CASSPGTSGISYNEQFF,TGTGCCAGCAGTCCCGGGACTAGCGGGATCTCCTACAATGAGCAGTTCTTC
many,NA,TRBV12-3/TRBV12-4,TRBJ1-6,CASSFLRSPLHF,TGTGCCAGCAGTTTTCTGCGTTCACCCCTCCACTTT
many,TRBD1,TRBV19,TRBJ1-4,CASRSGTGLEKLFF,TGTGCCAGTAGGTCCGGGACAGGGCTTGAAAAACTGTTTTTT
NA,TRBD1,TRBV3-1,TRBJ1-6,CASSQVRQGPLHF,TGTGCCAGCAGCCAAGTGAGACAGGGTCCCCTCCACTTT
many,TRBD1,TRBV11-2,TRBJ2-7,CASSWGQGTYEQYF,TGTGCCAGCAGCTGGGGACAGGGGACCTACGAGCAGTACTTC
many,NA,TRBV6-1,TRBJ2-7,CASSQAREQYF,TGTGCCAGCAGTCAGGCGAGGGAGCAGTACTTC
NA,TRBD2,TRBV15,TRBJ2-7,CATSREGGSDYEQYF,TGTGCCACCAGCAGAGAGGGGGGGTCAGACTACGAGCAGTACTTC
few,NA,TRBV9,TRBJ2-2,CASSEGTYANTGELFF,TGTGCCAGCAGCGAGGGGACTTATGCGAACACCGGGGAGCTGTTTTTT
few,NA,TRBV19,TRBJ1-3,CASTDTGRNTIYF,TGTGCCAGTACGGACACCGGTCGAAACACCATATATTTT
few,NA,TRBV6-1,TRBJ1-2,CASSEYPSRYNYGYTF,TGTGCCAGCAGTGAATACCCCTCGCGTTATAACTATGGCTACACCTTC
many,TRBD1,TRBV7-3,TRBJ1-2,CASRPGQGTYGYTF,TGTGCCAGCAGGCCGGGACAGGGGACCTATGGCTACACCTTC